Sequencing of this TCR beta chain was carried out in a study of Ad26.COV2.S vaccination and SARS-CoV-2 variants. In the case of this clone: Its antigen is not known.

V trimming: 4 bases; J trimming: 6 bases; junction bases outside the gene matches: 7. From germline, CDR1 is KGHDR and CDR2 SFDVKD. The CDR3 runs 16 residues. The treatment here: approximately 18 received Ad26.COV2.S at low or high dose, single or two shots; five or six received placebo; per-sample allocation not given. The samples date from day 63 after the first vaccine or placebo injection. Vaccination employed an Ad26 vector expressing the Wuhan-strain SARS-CoV-2 spike. The assay was immunoSEQ multiplex PCR, and TCRdb's table has in-frame clones only and misses some. Of some 240,000 clones listed, around nine tenths are singletons. Broader study findings: Possible underestimation of total T cell responses by the TCR breadth and depth analyses was noted. Spike-specific responses of CD8+ and CD4+ T cells were reported to display substantial breadth after vaccination.

The sequence derives from a person aged 18-65 years who received the Ad26.COV2.S COVID-19 vaccine or a placebo. Sequencing was performed on peripheral blood, taken in a trial of Ad26.COV2.S vaccine versus placebo. The V gene is TRBV24-1, the J gene TRBJ1-5; 11 positions agree with TRBD1. In DNA, the CDR3 is TGTGCCACCAGTGAGGCCGGGACAGGGGGATCTCAGCCCCAGCATTTT. This translates into CATSEAGTGGSQPQHF.